These T cell receptor beta chains were read from a single sample in a study of blood T cell repertoires in COVID-19. Clones were read by immunoSEQ multiplex PCR, and TCRdb kept only the in-frame ones, dropping some. The table shows hundreds of thousands of clones, with nearly 90% occurring only once. The material sequenced was PBMCs or T cells enriched from blood (not recorded which). The receptors were sampled from a woman aged 18-29 years with acute COVID-19. Both conserved end residues are part of each CDR3. Clone size is not always given. Where it is, it says once, few, many or a class for expanded clones.

j_call: TRBJ1-2
v_call: TRBV18
clone_size: -
cdr3_aa: CASSPSGGVDYGYTF

j_call: TRBJ2-7
v_call: TRBV7-9
clone_size: -
cdr3_aa: CASSLAGRGQGSSYEQYF

j_call: TRBJ2-3
v_call: TRBV24-1
clone_size: -
cdr3_aa: CATSDLITDTQYF

j_call: TRBJ1-2
v_call: TRBV9
clone_size: -
cdr3_aa: CASSVEGQRPNYGYTF

j_call: TRBJ2-1
v_call: TRBV10-3
clone_size: -
cdr3_aa: CAISLGNSGSTNEQFF

j_call: TRBJ1-1
v_call: TRBV29-1
clone_size: few
cdr3_aa: CSVGVNRMNTEAFF

j_call: TRBJ2-7
v_call: TRBV5-1
clone_size: -
cdr3_aa: CASSLEISARSYEQYF

j_call: TRBJ1-3
v_call: TRBV28
clone_size: -
cdr3_aa: CASSPPQKTGNTIYF

j_call: TRBJ1-2
v_call: TRBV6-5
clone_size: -
cdr3_aa: CASSRKTGGYGYTF

j_call: TRBJ1-4
v_call: TRBV15
clone_size: -
cdr3_aa: CATTGSLGNEKLFF

j_call: TRBJ2-7
v_call: TRBV28
clone_size: -
cdr3_aa: CASSFPRDRLSEQYF

j_call: TRBJ2-1
v_call: TRBV28
clone_size: -
cdr3_aa: CASSEGGEQFF

j_call: TRBJ2-1
v_call: TRBV2
clone_size: -
cdr3_aa: CASSVAGGPEEQFF

j_call: TRBJ2-2
v_call: TRBV30
clone_size: few
cdr3_aa: CAWSVPLGWGHGELFF

j_call: TRBJ1-2
v_call: TRBV27
clone_size: -
cdr3_aa: CASSSSTGHPPYGYTF

j_call: TRBJ1-5
v_call: TRBV19
clone_size: once
cdr3_aa: CASSRQRDLPQHF

j_call: TRBJ2-1
v_call: TRBV29-1
clone_size: -
cdr3_aa: CSAEPAGGGPNEQFF

j_call: TRBJ2-3
v_call: TRBV7-2
clone_size: -
cdr3_aa: CASSLGTGVNTQYF

j_call: TRBJ2-7
v_call: TRBV11-3
clone_size: -
cdr3_aa: CASSVGQGQYF

j_call: TRBJ1-5
v_call: TRBV24-1
clone_size: -
cdr3_aa: CATSDSPGTGALRSNQPQHF

j_call: TRBJ1-2
v_call: TRBV9
clone_size: -
cdr3_aa: CASSVSGQGNYGYTF

j_call: TRBJ2-3
v_call: TRBV9
clone_size: -
cdr3_aa: CASSARGSTDTQYF

j_call: TRBJ2-7
v_call: TRBV28
clone_size: -
cdr3_aa: CASSYPGTTQGEQYF

j_call: TRBJ2-2
v_call: TRBV9
clone_size: -
cdr3_aa: CASSVRTSTGELFF

j_call: TRBJ2-5
v_call: TRBV5-1
clone_size: -
cdr3_aa: CASSLSGHPQETQYF

j_call: TRBJ2-3
v_call: TRBV4-1
clone_size: -
cdr3_aa: CASSQGGLAATDTQYF

j_call: TRBJ1-5
v_call: TRBV12-3/TRBV12-4
clone_size: once
cdr3_aa: CASSLFDTPPQHF

j_call: TRBJ2-7
v_call: TRBV28
clone_size: -
cdr3_aa: CASSGLFPSYEQYF